This T cell receptor (beta chain) was documented in a study of CD8+ T cells in alopecia areata (dated by TCRdb to 2016 to 2019). Some background on the complete study: Treated patients were enrolled in an open-label pilot trial of oral tofacitinib, 5 to 10 mg twice daily, for moderate-to-severe alopecia areata. Tofacitinib was given for 6 to 18 months, followed by 6 months of follow-up off drug to assess delayed response and recurrence. Disease severity in treated patients was measured with the SALT score, which quantifies the percentage of affected scalp surface area. To study T cell clonal expansion in alopecia areata, the researchers applied high-throughput TCRbeta sequencing to both the C3H/HeJ mouse model and human patients. Scalp tissue and sorted CD4+ and CD8+ peripheral blood T cells from patchy and totalis/universalis alopecia areata patients and from healthy controls were covered by human TCRbeta sequencing. Biopsies were taken from tofacitinib-treated patients at baseline and again at 4 and 24 weeks into treatment, and several of those patients also had a later scalp biopsy. Clonality in the scalp was compared among normal scalp (n=4), patchy alopecia areata scalp (n=8), and alopecia totalis/universalis scalp (n=8). RNA came from the PAXgene miRNA kit for fixed scalp, the miRNeasy kit for PBMCs, and the RNeasy kit for mouse skin. immunoSEQ multiplex PCR using 35 Vbeta forward primers and 13 Jbeta reverse primers was used to amplify TCRbeta CDR3 regions. On the study overall, not on this receptor specifically: Lesional scalp, especially in alopecia totalis/universalis, showed higher clonality and more expanded CD8+ clones than normal scalp, suggesting antigenic drive. Compared with mice, TCR sequences shared between patients were less clear, possibly partly because of HLA diversity across the patient population. Unlike mouse skin, where gammadelta T cells dominate, normal human skin contains resident alphabeta T cells that get sequenced too, which complicates analysis of the scalp TCR repertoire. During tofacitinib treatment, many expanded lesional clones stuck around in both scalp and blood, and this persistence may partly explain why relapse happens after treatment is stopped. Because the treated cohort was small and had only one nonresponder, larger studies are needed to examine links between baseline CD8+ expansion and response. Tofacitinib significantly decreased scalp clonality and the number of expanded CD8+ clones among the top 100 scalp clones.

Libraries were constructed by the immunoSEQ multiplex PCR assay. RNA was extracted from all samples and reverse transcribed into cDNA as template for TCR sequencing. First-strand cDNA was synthesized using SuperScript III with a 2:1 mix of oligo-dT and random hexamers. A synthetic immune receptor repertoire was used to measure amplification bias, and any remaining bias was corrected computationally. Concerning the study's data processing: Raw reads were preprocessed to remove errors, and CDR3 was defined according to IMGT conventions as the region from the conserved cysteine to phenylalanine. Clonality was computed as 1 minus the Shannon entropy, with the entropy normalized by log2 of the number of productive unique TCRs. Scalp TCRbeta sequences were cross-referenced with sorted blood CD4 and CD8 repertoires so that the CD4 or CD8 identity of scalp clones could be inferred. Held by TCRdb, this immuneACCESS table contains in-frame sequences only and omits some clones. Under half of the omission traces to an unresolved V gene where checked; the cause of the rest is unknown. V and J calls and clone size are as listed in that table; D and trimming were resolved from the DNA. The sample data list about 160,000 clones, and roughly two thirds of these were observed just once. The top ten hold around 0.9% of the sample.

Comment on this clone: Its antigen remains undetermined. Base qualities were left out, and no much larger clone turns up one base away.

The V and J ends are trimmed by 4 bases and 6 bases, leaving 8 bases between them. According to the germline V gene (reference sequence), CDR1 reads DFQATT and CDR2 reads SNEGSKA. Including cysteine and phenylalanine, the CDR3 has 11 amino acids. Only the CDR3 portion is preserved as DNA: 33 bases, with reading frame beginning at the first base. In light of the paper, this sample's time point label describes: around 28 days on oral tofacitinib. The treatment or condition label of this sample denotes: oral pan-JAK inhibitor, 5-10 mg twice daily. From alopecia areata patients, peripheral blood was collected along with lesional scalp punch biopsies. After PBMCs were isolated by density centrifugation and stained for CD3, CD4 and CD8, a FACSAria was used to sort CD4+ and CD8+ T cells.

Source: CD4+ T cells sorted from blood, taken at week 4, from a patient treated with tofacitinib. The sequence is built from TRBV20-1 and TRBJ2-3; the D gene lacks a confident call. The origin of this receptor is a human donor with alopecia areata. The nucleotide sequence reads TGCAGTGCTAAGCTCGTGGATACGCAGTATTTT. It specifies CSAKLVDTQYF.